This T cell receptor (beta chain) was identified in a study of control samples from healthy donors and cancer patients (dated by TCRdb to the early 2020s). The library was made by the immunoSEQ multiplex PCR assay. TCRdb limited this immuneACCESS table to in-frame rearrangements with V and J called. A share of clones is missing; checked studies link under half to unresolved V genes, and the rest is unexplained. In all, the sample holds some 120,000 clones, and 75% to 95% of those were seen once. The ten most abundant clones make up 2% to 2.5% of the sample. As to this clone: The clone's antigen remains unknown. Nothing much larger sits one base from this clone, and base qualities are not available.

The CDR1 and CDR2 encoded by the germline V gene are SNHLY and FYNNEI. V was cut back by 1 base and J by 2 bases, leaving a gap of 11 bases between them. Measured from the cysteine to the phenylalanine, the CDR3 is 15 residues long. The retained sequence is limited to the CDR3, 45 bases, with the frame set at the first base. Sequencing was performed on blood. The rearranged segments are TRBV2 and TRBJ1-2, with an unclear D gene assignment. This clonotype was obtained from a man between 18 and 35 years old in good health. The CDR3 region: CASSEGAPLNYGYTF. The sequenced DNA is TGTGCCAGCAGTGAAGGGGCCCCGTTGAACTATGGCTACACCTTC. The variable domain in full, with residues beyond the CDR3 obtained from the reference TRBV2 and TRBJ1-2 genes, is EPEVTQTPSHQVTQMGQEVILRCVPISNHLYFYWYRQILGQKVEFLVSFYNNEISEKSEIFDDQFSVERPDGSNFTLKIRSTKLEDSAMYFCASSEGAPLNYGYTFGSGTRLTVV.